A single sample gave rise to the 27 T cell receptor beta chains below, sequenced in a study of shared clonotypes between healthy human individuals. Sequencing used immunoSEQ multiplex PCR; TCRdb keeps in-frame clones, though not all of them. The table has about 2.1 million clones, about 93% seen once; the top ten hold over 1.5%. Only CD45RO-negative cells positively selected for CCR7 counted as naive CD8 cells, so terminally differentiated effector memory CD45RA+ cells were excluded. Sequenced input: naive CD8+ T cells from PBMCs. The receptors stem from a man aged 18 to 29 in good health. Some clones in this sample may be carry-over from other donors' samples.

CDR3 sequence: CASRGEYYGYTF. In DNA form, the CDR3 reads TGTGCCAGCCGAGGGGAATACTATGGCTACACCTTC. The chain couples TRBV19 to TRBJ1-2; TRBD1 is a possible D gene (5 bases). CDR1 and CDR2 (germline): LNHDA, SQIVND (reference sequence). This CDR3 has 12 amino acids. Trimming left V 9 bases short and J 3 bases short, with 11 bases between.

V is TRBV7-9 and J is TRBJ2-6; D is ambiguous. The CDR3 length is 14 residues. With 4 bases removed from V and 3 bases from J, the gap between germline ends came to 7 bases. The V gene's germline CDR1 is SEHNR and CDR2 FQNEAQ (reference sequence). CDR3 sequence: CASSSIGGANVLTF. CDR3 bases: TGTGCCAGCAGCTCCATCGGTGGGGCCAACGTCCTGACTTTC.

As for this clone: Other DNA sequences in this specimen translate into the identical CDR3. The V call is TRBV27, the J call TRBJ2-7, with a possible D match to TRBD1 (6 bases). The germline V gene encodes CDR1 MNHEY and CDR2 SMNVEV (reference sequence). V was cut by 2 bases and J by 2 bases, with 7 bases left in between. CDR3 length equals 13 residues. This chain's CDR3 is CASSLRGTYEQYF. The CDR3 bases are TGTGCCAGCAGTTTAAGGGGGACCTACGAGCAGTACTTC.

The genes are TRBV4-1 and TRBJ1-2; tentative D call: TRBD1 (5 bases). The length of the CDR3 is 15 residues. Germline V CDR1 and CDR2: MGHRA, YSYEKL. Trimming left V 4 bases short and J 8 bases short, with 20 bases between. The CDR3 reads CASSPGRTYIEGYTF. The DNA for the CDR3 is TGCGCCAGCAGCCCCGGGAGGACATATATCGAGGGCTACACCTTC.

The V and J genes are TRBV19 and TRBJ2-3, with D perhaps assigned TRBD1 or TRBD2 (6 bases each). Germline-derived CDR1 and CDR2 are LNHDA and SQIVND (reference sequence). Deletions cut 4 bases from V and 6 bases from J, with 17 bases between. This CDR3 is built from 15 residues. CDR3 coding DNA: TGTGCCAGTAGTAACGGGGGCCCACTTTTGGATACGCAGTATTTT. This gives the protein CASSNGGPLLDTQYF.

This clone was recorded once. The rearrangement links TRBV4-2 to TRBJ2-1, with D unresolved. V dropped 0 bases and J dropped 3 bases, with 12 bases sitting between them. Germline V gene data show CDR1 as LGHNA and CDR2 as YNFKEQ. The CDR3 runs 16 residues. The CDR3 sequence: CASSQEENYLYNEQFF. CDR3 DNA: TGTGCCAGCAGCCAAGAGGAGAATTATCTCTACAATGAGCAGTTCTTC.

The chain links TRBV27 to TRBJ1-2, with no clear D. The V gene lost 3 bases and the J gene lost 3 bases, with 11 bases spanning the gap. The CDR3 totals 14 residues. Germline V gene lookup returns CDR1 MNHEY and CDR2 SMNVEV (reference sequence). The CDR3 DNA follows: TGTGCCAGCAGTTTTACAGAAGGGCACTATGGCTACACCTTC. Its translation is CASSFTEGHYGYTF.

The J gene is TRBJ1-1, the V gene TRBV5-1; D may be TRBD1 (5 bases). Germline CDR1 SGHRS, CDR2 YFSETQ. The CDR3 length is 12 residues. Trimming cost V 7 bases and J 6 bases, with 13 bases left between them. CDR3 sequence reads: CASGQGTPEAFF. The CDR3 bases are TGCGCCAGCGGGCAGGGTACGCCTGAAGCTTTCTTT.

This clone was observed a single time. This chain uses TRBV6-1 with TRBJ1-3; D is unresolved. Germline CDR1 and CDR2: MNHNS and SASEGT. The V gene lost 11 bases and the J gene lost 0 bases, with 5 bases spanning the gap. The CDR3 has 11 residues. The CDR3 region has the DNA TGTGCCCTCGACTCTGGAAACACCATATATTTT. Protein: CALDSGNTIYF.

This clone occurred once. This chain joins TRBV28 and TRBJ2-7, with D possibly matching TRBD1 (5 bases). The germline V gene encodes CDR1 MDHEN and CDR2 SYDVKM. Deletions cut 5 bases from V and 4 bases from J, with 12 bases between. The CDR3 length is 13 residues. CDR3 sequence reads: CASSQGSGYEQYF. The DNA of the CDR3 is TGTGCCAGCAGTCAGGGTTCTGGGTACGAGCAGTACTTC.

The chain carries TRBV7-8 and TRBJ2-1; 7 positions match TRBD2. The CDR3 has 16 residues. Germline CDR1 is SGHVS and CDR2 is FQNEAQ. Losses at the gene ends were 1 base for V and 5 bases for J; bases not matched to a gene: 8. The CDR3 DNA sequence: TGTGCCAGCAGCTTAGTGGGGCGGGAGAGACACAATGAGCAGTTCTTC. The encoded protein is CASSLVGRERHNEQFF.

To note about this clone: The sample has other DNA sequences that encode this CDR3 too. This rearrangement joins TRBV4-1 to TRBJ2-1; D is possibly TRBD2 (6 bases). The germline V gene encodes CDR1 MGHRA and CDR2 YSYEKL. V lost 1 base to trimming and J lost 1 base, with 11 bases between them. This CDR3 is 16 amino acids long. The CDR3 reads CASSQGPGTSYNEQFF. The CDR3 DNA reads TGCGCCAGCAGCCAAGGACCGGGGACTTCCTACAATGAGCAGTTCTTC.

Remarks on this clone: At one end, the junction sequence differs from germline, possibly due to a read error. The rearrangement joins TRBV19 to TRBJ1-1, with unresolved D. CDR1 is LNHDA and CDR2 is SQIVND in the germline V gene (reference sequence). This CDR3 region has 13 residues. In nucleotides, the CDR3 is TGTGCCAGTGGTTACGTGCCGAACGCTGAAGCTTTCTTT. It specifies CASGYVPNAEAFF.

The chain carries TRBV5-1 and TRBJ2-2, with D possibly being TRBD1 (6 bases). Trimming stripped 0 bases from V and 0 bases from J, with 9 bases between. The CDR3 length is 16 residues. The germline gives CDR1 SGHRS, CDR2 YFSETQ. DNA for the CDR3: TGCGCCAGCAGCTTGGTTTGGACAGCGAACACCGGGGAGCTGTTTTTT. The encoded protein is CASSLVWTANTGELFF.

CDR3 protein: CASSPGLSTDTQYF. The CDR3 DNA reads as TGCGCCAGCAGCCCGGGACTGAGCACAGATACGCAGTATTTT. The rearrangement uses TRBV4-3 and TRBJ2-3; a weak D match, TRBD2 (6 bases). The V end was cut by 4 bases, the J end by 0 bases, with 8 bases between. The germline V gene has CDR1 LGHNA and CDR2 YSLEER. The length of the CDR3 is 14 residues.

V gene TRBV27 combines with J gene TRBJ2-7, with unresolved D. The CDR3 sequence is 16 residues long. V was cut by 4 bases and J by 1 base, with 17 bases left in between. Germline lookup yields CDR1 MNHEY and CDR2 SMNVEV (reference sequence). CDR3 sequence: CASSSNLFLRSYEQYF. Here the CDR3 DNA reads TGTGCCAGCAGTTCCAATCTATTCTTAAGGTCCTACGAGCAGTACTTC.

This rearrangement joins TRBV4-1 to TRBJ2-5; possible D gene TRBD1, 5 bases. This CDR3 has 14 amino acids. Germline V gene lookup returns CDR1 MGHRA and CDR2 YSYEKL. V was clipped by 1 base and J by 7 bases, with 13 bases between them. The CDR3 protein is CASSQVETAVTQYF. The CDR3, as DNA: TGCGCCAGCAGCCAAGTCGAGACAGCTGTGACCCAGTACTTC.

This clone was detected once. The rearrangement links TRBV7-2 to TRBJ1-4, with a possible D match to TRBD1 (6 bases). Germline V gene lookup returns CDR1 SGHTA and CDR2 FQGNSA. Trimming stripped 2 bases from V and 11 bases from J, with 12 bases between. This CDR3 has 13 amino acids. CDR3 protein: CASSLRGERKLFF. As DNA, the CDR3 is TGTGCCAGCAGCTTAAGGGGGGAACGGAAACTGTTTTTT.

J is TRBJ2-5 and V is TRBV5-1; 8 bases agree with TRBD2. Losses at the gene ends were 6 bases for V and 4 bases for J; bases not matched to a gene: 8. CDR1 and CDR2 from the germline V gene are SGHRS and YFSETQ. This CDR3 spans 14 amino acids. In nucleotides, the CDR3 is TGCGCCAGCACCCTGCGGGGGGCGCGAGAGACCCAGTACTTC. This encodes CASTLRGARETQYF.

This clone occurred once. The chain carries TRBV19 and TRBJ1-1; D not certain. With 2 bases removed from V and 2 bases from J, the gap between germline ends came to 15 bases. Germline values: CDR1 LNHDA, CDR2 SQIVND (reference sequence). The CDR3 covers 16 residues. Written as DNA, the CDR3 is TGTGCCAGTAGTATAAGGGTCCGAGACTCAAACACTGAAGCTTTCTTT. It encodes CASSIRVRDSNTEAFF.

The chain carries TRBV9 and TRBJ1-1; D gene unclear. The CDR3 runs to 14 residues. V lost 4 bases and J lost 0, with 10 bases in between. Germline CDR1 and CDR2: SGDLS and YYNGEE. The CDR3 sequence is CASSPSSLNTEAFF. The CDR3, as DNA: TGTGCCAGCAGCCCTTCTTCCCTGAACACTGAAGCTTTCTTT.

In its sample, this clone was seen once. The chain combines TRBV7-6 with TRBJ2-5; 12 bases map to TRBD1. The CDR3 spans 20 residues. In germline, CDR1 is SGHVS, CDR2 FNYEAQ. V trimming: 3 bases; J trimming: 4 bases; junction bases outside the gene matches: 18. CDR3 bases: TGTGCCAGCAGCTTTGACAGGGTCGGATACGGGACAGGGGGCTTAGAGACCCAGTACTTC. This translates into CASSFDRVGYGTGGLETQYF.

V is TRBV5-1 and J is TRBJ2-7, with D maybe TRBD1 (6 bases). CDR3 length: 13 amino acids. Deletions cut 3 bases from V and 3 bases from J, with 10 bases between. CDR1 is SGHRS and CDR2 is YFSETQ in the germline V gene. The DNA for the CDR3 is TGCGCCAGCAGCTCTGGACAGTTCTACGAGCAGTACTTC. Protein product: CASSSGQFYEQYF. Full variable domain (outside the CDR3, taken from reference TRBV5-1 and TRBJ2-7): KAGVTQTPRYLIKTRGQQVTLSCSPISGHRSVSWYQQTPGQGLQFLFEYFSETQRNKGNFPGRFSGRQFSNSRSEMNVSTLELGDSALYLCASSSGQFYEQYFGPGTRLTVT.

The V call is TRBV11-3, the J call TRBJ2-7; TRBD1 matches 7 bases. J was trimmed by 1 base and V by 4 bases; bases with no gene match: 4. This CDR3 has 14 residues. Germline V gene data show CDR1 as SGHNT and CDR2 as YENEEA. This CDR3 is CASSSRDRSYEQYF. CDR3 nucleotides: TGTGCCAGCAGCTCCCGGGACAGATCCTACGAGCAGTACTTC.

This chain connects TRBV28 to TRBJ1-1; D not resolved. Germline lookup yields CDR1 MDHEN and CDR2 SYDVKM. This CDR3 contains 13 residues. V lost 3 bases, J lost 1 base, and 6 bases lay in between. The CDR3, as DNA: TGTGCCAGCAGTTTGATTGAGAACACTGAAGCTTTCTTT. Translated, it gives CASSLIENTEAFF.

The chain links TRBV19 to TRBJ2-2; D may be TRBD1 or TRBD2 (6 bases each). Trimming stripped 7 bases from V and 7 bases from J, with 10 bases between. The CDR3 covers 12 residues. Germline CDR1 LNHDA, CDR2 SQIVND (reference sequence). The CDR3 coding sequence is TGTGCCAGTACGGGGGCGGGCGGGGAGCTGTTTTTT. Protein: CASTGAGGELFF.

V and J are TRBV7-9 and TRBJ2-3; 9 bases are a match to TRBD2. CDR3 length: 15 residues. From germline, CDR1 is SEHNR and CDR2 FQNEAQ (reference sequence). J lost 6 bases, V lost 3 bases, and 7 bases had no gene match. CDR3 in amino acids: CASSLTSGGADTQYF. DNA for the CDR3: TGTGCCAGCAGCTTGACTAGCGGTGGGGCGGATACGCAGTATTTT. Full variable domain (remainder filled in from reference TRBV7-9 and TRBJ2-3): DTGVSQNPRHKITKRGQNVTFRCDPISEHNRLYWYRQTLGQGPEFLTYFQNEAQLEKSRLLSDRFSAERPKGSFSTLEIQRTEQGDSAMYLCASSLTSGGADTQYFGPGTRLTVL.